This TCR beta chain came from a study of cytomegalovirus exposure and HLA in healthy donors. Study information: Earlier sequencing of about 200 million T cells yielded under 120 million unique TCR beta sequences.

Findings and limits, study-wide: The investigators catalogued 150 or so TCR beta chains as cytomegalovirus-associated. In a later analysis, V- and J-gene trimming of beta chains associated with a DCLRE1C missense variant, replicated independently.

This clone was seen a handful of times. Its antigen is unknown. V shed 8 bases and J shed 3 bases, with 14 bases lying between them. This CDR3 region has 14 residues. CDR1 and CDR2 from the germline V gene are ENHRY and SYGVKD. PCR used 60 Vbeta primers and 13 Jbeta primers. Produced via immunoSEQ multiplex PCR; TCRdb's table is partial and in-frame only. The sample contains more than 150,000 clones, 75% to 90% of which appear only once. Donors sampled were nominally healthy, though unrecorded immune exposures were likely. The sequencing input was PBMCs. V gene TRBV10-3 combines with J gene TRBJ1-5, with no clear D. The origin of this receptor is a man aged 35 to 55 in good health and CMV-seropositive. The CDR3 loop is CAIGLEGFNQPQHF. CDR3 bases: TGTGCCATCGGCCTGGAGGGATTCAATCAGCCCCAGCATTTT.